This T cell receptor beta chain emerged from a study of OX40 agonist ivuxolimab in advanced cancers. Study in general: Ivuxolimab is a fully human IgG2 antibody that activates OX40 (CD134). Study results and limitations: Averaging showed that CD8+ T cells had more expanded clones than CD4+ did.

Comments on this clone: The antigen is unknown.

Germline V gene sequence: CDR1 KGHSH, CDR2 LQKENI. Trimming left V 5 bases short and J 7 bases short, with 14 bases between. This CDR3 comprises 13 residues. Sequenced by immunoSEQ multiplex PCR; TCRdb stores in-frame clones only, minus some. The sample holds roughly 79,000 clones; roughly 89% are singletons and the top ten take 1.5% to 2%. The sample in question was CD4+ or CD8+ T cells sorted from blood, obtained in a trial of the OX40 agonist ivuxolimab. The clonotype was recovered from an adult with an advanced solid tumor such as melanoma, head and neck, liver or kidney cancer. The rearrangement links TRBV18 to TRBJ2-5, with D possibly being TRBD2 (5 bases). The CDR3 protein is CASSMGPEGTQYF. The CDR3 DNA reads TGTGCCAGCTCAATGGGTCCCGAGGGGACCCAGTACTTC.